Following are 17 T cell receptor beta chains from one sample sequenced in a study of control samples from healthy donors and cancer patients. Assay: immunoSEQ multiplex PCR; the TCRdb copy retains only in-frame clones and omits some. The data contain 400,000 to 450,000 clones, more than 80% of them singletons. The sequencing input was PBMCs. Receptors were obtained from a man in his forties or fifties with head and neck cancer.

The chain couples TRBV28 to TRBJ2-3, with TRBD2 matching 15 bases. CDR1 and CDR2 from the germline V gene are MDHEN and SYDVKM. This CDR3 has 17 amino acids. Trimming took 5 bases from V and 6 from J; bases not matched to a gene: 9. As DNA, the CDR3 is TGTGCCAGCAGTCCCTTTGGACTAGCGGGAGGGGTGGATACGCAGTATTTT. It translates to CASSPFGLAGGVDTQYF.

The V gene is TRBV6-2 or TRBV6-3, the J gene TRBJ2-7; D not certain. The CDR3 totals 13 residues. Trimming left V 5 bases short and J 3 bases short, with 11 bases between. Germline loops: CDR1 MNHEY, CDR2 SVGEGT. CDR3 region: CASSHDTLYEQYF. The CDR3 DNA reads TGTGCCAGCAGTCACGATACCCTCTACGAGCAGTACTTC.

The rearrangement joins TRBV19 to TRBJ1-1; TRBD1 agrees at 9 bases. The ends lost 5 bases at V and 5 bases at J; junction bases unmatched: 6. The CDR3 extends over 14 amino acids. Looked up from germline, CDR1 is LNHDA and CDR2 is SQIVND (reference sequence). This CDR3 reads CASSPGQGGTEAFF. CDR3 in DNA: TGTGCCAGTAGTCCGGGACAGGGAGGTACTGAAGCTTTCTTT.

The CDR3 loop reads CASKDYLETQYF. The CDR3 DNA is TGTGCCAGCAAGGACTATTTGGAGACCCAGTACTTC. This chain connects TRBV6-5 to TRBJ2-5; D might be TRBD2 (6 bases). The germline V and J ends were trimmed by 7 bases and 5 bases, with 11 bases remaining between them. This CDR3 is 12 amino acids long. The V gene's germline CDR1 is MNHEY and CDR2 SVGAGI.

The rearrangement links TRBV10-3 to TRBJ1-2, with D uncertain. CDR3 size: 16 residues. Germline-derived CDR1 and CDR2 are ENHRY and SYGVKD. V was trimmed by 0 bases and J by 4 bases, leaving 15 bases between them. In DNA form, the CDR3 reads TGTGCCATCAGTGAGTCTGTCGGACCGGGATCCTATGGCTACACCTTC. Its protein product is CAISESVGPGSYGYTF.

The chain couples TRBV5-6 to TRBJ2-7, with 9 positions matching TRBD1. Germline V gene sequence: CDR1 SGHDT, CDR2 YYEEEE. V lost 2 bases to trimming and J lost 3 bases; unmatched junction nucleotides: 3. This CDR3 is 14 amino acids long. CDR3 amino acids: CASSFGTGYYEQYF. CDR3 DNA: TGTGCCAGCAGCTTCGGGACAGGGTACTACGAGCAGTACTTC.

CDR3 residues: CASSEGDWGTDEQYF. The DNA of the CDR3 is TGCGCCAGCAGTGAGGGGGACTGGGGGACCGACGAGCAGTACTTC. The chain is built from TRBV10-1 and TRBJ2-7, with D possibly matching TRBD2 (6 bases). V was trimmed by 2 bases and J by 5 bases, leaving 16 bases between them. This CDR3 spans 15 amino acids. In germline, CDR1 is WNHNN, CDR2 SYGVQD (reference sequence).

This clone appeared a single time. The rearrangement uses TRBV2 and TRBJ2-2; possibly TRBD1 for D (6 bases). Trimming shortened V by 4 bases and J by 1 base, and 10 bases separated the two germline ends. The CDR3 is 15 amino acids. Germline V CDR1 and CDR2: SNHLY, FYNNEI. The CDR3 region is CASSGTGLNTGELFF. For the CDR3, the DNA is TGTGCCAGCAGTGGTACAGGGTTGAACACCGGGGAGCTGTTTTTT.

The chain joins TRBV12-3 or TRBV12-4 to TRBJ2-1; weak D call: TRBD1 (6 bases). There are 12 residues in the CDR3. V lost 6 bases and J 9 bases, leaving 12 bases between the germline ends. The CDR3 protein is CASRGTPIEQFF. The CDR3, as DNA: TGTGCCAGCAGGGGGACACCGATTGAGCAGTTCTTC.

The J gene is TRBJ2-7, the V gene TRBV28; 7 bases line up with TRBD2. This CDR3 contains 13 residues. CDR1 and CDR2 from the germline V gene are MDHEN and SYDVKM. The V and J ends lost 8 bases and 6 bases, in that order; junction bases with no gene match: 10. The DNA for the CDR3 is TGTGCCAGCCTCTCCAGCGGGGTGGCCGAGCAGTACTTC. This sequence encodes CASLSSGVAEQYF.

The chain links TRBV11-3 to TRBJ1-1; the D is unclear. The V end lost 1 base, the J end lost 1 base, and 4 bases lay between the germline ends. The germline V gene has CDR1 SGHNT and CDR2 YENEEA. This CDR3 spans 13 amino acids. The CDR3 DNA is TGTGCCAGCAGCTTAGTTCCGAACACTGAAGCTTTCTTT. Its protein is CASSLVPNTEAFF.

The J gene is TRBJ2-1, the V gene TRBV6-5, with D uncertain. The V end was cut by 2 bases, the J end by 7 bases, with 9 bases between. The CDR3 loop spans 13 amino acids. Germline assignment: CDR1 MNHEY and CDR2 SVGAGI. The CDR3 bases are TGTGCCAGCAGTTACACCCACTGGAATGAGCAGTTCTTC. The encoded protein is CASSYTHWNEQFF.

The sample holds one count of this clone. CDR3 sequence: CASSDPGPTYEQYF. CDR3 nucleotide sequence: TGTGCCAGCAGTGACCCAGGGCCAACCTACGAGCAGTACTTC. The J gene is TRBJ2-7, the V gene TRBV6-1; D might be TRBD1 (5 bases). Germline assignment: CDR1 MNHNS and CDR2 SASEGT. The CDR3 extends over 14 amino acids. V lost 3 bases and J lost 2, with 11 bases in between.

The chain employs TRBV24-1 and TRBJ1-2; a possible D gene is TRBD1 (6 bases). With 5 bases removed from V and 4 bases from J, the gap between germline ends came to 19 bases. CDR3 length equals 16 residues. Looked up from germline, CDR1 is KGHDR and CDR2 is SFDVKD. The CDR3 loop is CATSGHSLGGGYGYTF. In DNA form, the CDR3 reads TGTGCCACCAGTGGCCATTCCCTGGGAGGGGGCTATGGCTACACCTTC.

This chain uses TRBV6-5 with TRBJ2-7; D not resolved. There are 15 residues in the CDR3. V was pared by 0 bases and J by 0 bases, with 9 bases between. The germline gives CDR1 MNHEY, CDR2 SVGAGI. For the CDR3, the DNA is TGTGCCAGCAGTTACTCGGCGTCCAACTCCTACGAGCAGTACTTC. Its translation is CASSYSASNSYEQYF.

The chain carries TRBV6-6 and TRBJ1-2; perhaps TRBD1 as D (6 bases). V gave up 11 bases and J gave up 1 base, with 11 bases separating them. Germline V gene lookup returns CDR1 MNHNY and CDR2 SVGAGI (reference sequence). The CDR3 is made up of 12 amino acids. The CDR3 nucleotides read TGTGCCTCCAGGGGCGGTAACTATGGCTACACCTTC. It translates to CASRGGNYGYTF.

This clone showed up just once. This chain connects TRBV6-2 or TRBV6-3 to TRBJ2-3; D is perhaps TRBD2 (6 bases). Trimming shortened V by 5 bases and J by 6 bases, and 15 bases separated the two germline ends. CDR3 length: 14 amino acids. CDR1 and CDR2 from the germline V gene are MNHEY and SVGEGT. The CDR3 region has the DNA TGTGCCAGCAGTCGCGGACTAAATCAGGATACGCAGTATTTT. Its translation: CASSRGLNQDTQYF.